This TCR beta chain comes out of a study of cytomegalovirus exposure and HLA in healthy donors. Study conclusions and caveats: Researchers reported that a few CMV-associated chains were confirmed in vitro as CMV antigen-specific. The dataset shows that most TCR sequences were rare, while some public TCRs occurred in many donors.

This clone was counted a few times. Its cognate antigen is unknown. Generated by immunoSEQ multiplex PCR, the TCRdb table keeps only in-frame clones and is missing some. Counted here are over 110,000 clones, around 84% occurring once; the ten biggest clones make up roughly 9%. Germline CDR1 is SNHLY and CDR2 is FYNNEI. The trim removed 9 bases at V and 4 bases at J, leaving 5 bases unmatched. The CDR3 is 12 amino acids. The specimen sequenced was PBMCs. The V call is TRBV2, the J call TRBJ1-1; TRBD1 matches at 7 bases. This receptor was obtained from a man aged 18 to 30 in good health and CMV-seropositive. The CDR3 sequence is CASRQGGTEAFF. The DNA for the CDR3 is TGTGCCAGTAGACAGGGCGGCACTGAAGCTTTCTTT.